This is a list of T cell receptor beta chains from one sample in a study of technical replicates of blood from several donors. Measured with immunoSEQ multiplex PCR; TCRdb has only the in-frame clones, and not every one. Of nearly 70,000 clones listed, approximately 90% are singletons. The sequencing sample was made of PBMCs. Every receptor here comes from a human donor in good health. Some clones in this sample may be carry-over from other donors' samples. Each CDR3 is given with its conserved first and last residue. D genes are given only for firm matches. Clone size is stated in some rows and not others, as once, few, many or a class when expanded.

D,V,size,J,CDR3,DNA
TRBD1,TRBV6-1,.,TRBJ1-5,CASTGGSWGNQPQHF,TGTGCCAGCACAGGGGGCTCATGGGGCAATCAGCCCCAGCATTTT
TRBD1,TRBV15,.,TRBJ1-5,CATSTPGQGNQPQHF,TGTGCCACCAGCACGCCGGGACAGGGTAATCAGCCCCAGCATTTT
.,TRBV7-3,.,TRBJ2-5,CASSLVQQETQYF,TGTGCCAGCAGCTTAGTGCAGCAAGAGACCCAGTACTTC
.,TRBV5-4,.,TRBJ2-7,CASSLGGGRRGLYEQYF,TGTGCCAGCAGCTTGGGAGGAGGCAGGCGTGGACTCTACGAGCAGTACTTC
TRBD1,TRBV11-1,.,TRBJ2-5,CASSYGTAQETQYF,TGTGCCAGCAGCTACGGGACAGCCCAAGAGACCCAGTACTTC
.,TRBV9,few,TRBJ1-1,CASSTGMNTEAFF,TGTGCCAGCAGTACGGGGATGAACACTGAAGCTTTCTTT
TRBD2,TRBV30,.,TRBJ2-5,CAWSGGTSGEEEYF,TGTGCCTGGAGTGGGGGGACTAGCGGGGAAGAAGAGTACTTC
TRBD1,TRBV10-2,.,TRBJ1-1,CASRLPGGADTEAFF,TGCGCCAGCAGACTTCCAGGGGGCGCAGATACTGAAGCTTTCTTT
TRBD1,TRBV27,once,TRBJ1-3,CASSPGTARLPGNTIYF,TGTGCCAGCAGTCCCGGGACAGCCCGTCTCCCTGGAAACACCATATATTTT
.,TRBV15,.,TRBJ2-3,CASERGGGTDTQYF,TGTGCCAGCGAGAGGGGAGGCGGAACAGATACGCAGTATTTT
TRBD2,TRBV7-8,.,TRBJ2-2,CASSLTLAGVSTGELFF,TGTGCCAGCAGCCTCACCCTGGCGGGAGTAAGCACCGGGGAGCTGTTTTTT
TRBD2,TRBV7-9,.,TRBJ2-1,CASSLGASGRNEQFF,TGTGCCAGCAGCTTAGGGGCTAGCGGGAGAAATGAGCAGTTCTTC
TRBD2,TRBV7-8,.,TRBJ2-2,CASSLWVASGGGTGELFF,TGTGCCAGCAGCCTTTGGGTCGCTAGCGGGGGGGGCACCGGGGAGCTGTTTTTT
.,TRBV28,few,TRBJ2-3,CASSTPYGLAFTDTQYF,TGTGCCAGCTCAACCCCTTATGGGCTAGCATTCACAGATACGCAGTATTTT
TRBD1,TRBV4-2,.,TRBJ1-2,CASSQDDRGLYGYTF,TGTGCCAGCAGCCAAGACGACAGGGGGCTCTATGGCTACACCTTC
.,TRBV7-9,.,TRBJ1-1,CASSIQVKAFF,TGTGCCAGCAGCATACAGGTCAAAGCTTTCTTT
TRBD1,TRBV15,once,TRBJ1-2,CATSRVPPYRGGHGYGYTF,TGTGCCACCAGCAGAGTACCACCTTACAGGGGGGGGCATGGGTATGGCTACACCTTC
TRBD2,TRBV7-3,.,TRBJ2-1,CASSFIGGANEQFF,TGTGCCAGCAGCTTCATCGGGGGGGCCAATGAGCAGTTCTTC
TRBD2,TRBV5-1,.,TRBJ2-1,CASSLFLSGLAGYNEQFF,TGCGCCAGCAGCCTGTTCCTCTCGGGACTAGCGGGATACAATGAGCAGTTCTTC
.,TRBV9,.,TRBJ2-1,CASSLLSSYNEQFF,TGTGCCAGCAGCCTACTGAGCTCCTACAATGAGCAGTTCTTC
.,TRBV5-1,.,TRBJ1-4,CASSTGRRGEKLFF,TGCGCCAGCAGCACGGGCCGGAGGGGTGAAAAACTGTTTTTT
.,TRBV7-2,once,TRBJ1-2,CASSFGGVDGYTF,TGTGCCAGCAGCTTTGGAGGGGTTGATGGCTACACCTTC
.,TRBV18,.,TRBJ1-2,CASSPGQSYGYTF,TGTGCCAGCTCACCCGGACAGTCCTATGGCTACACCTTC
.,TRBV19,.,TRBJ1-5,CASSWGLGQPQHF,TGTGCCAGTAGTTGGGGGCTAGGTCAGCCCCAGCATTTT
TRBD2,TRBV18,.,TRBJ2-7,CASSPPPSGRYEQYF,TGTGCCAGCTCACCACCGCCTAGCGGGAGGTACGAGCAGTACTTC
.,TRBV29-1,.,TRBJ2-5,CSAIRGETQYF,TGCAGCGCCATTAGAGGGGAGACCCAGTACTTC
TRBD1,TRBV6-1,.,TRBJ1-6,CASSELGQLYNSPLHF,TGTGCCAGCAGTGAATTGGGACAGCTGTATAATTCACCCCTCCACTTT
.,TRBV5-1,.,TRBJ1-4,CASSLEGHSNEKLFF,TGCGCCAGCAGCTTGGAAGGACATAGTAATGAAAAACTGTTTTTT
.,TRBV18,.,TRBJ1-1,CASAVNSNTEAFF,TGTGCCAGCGCAGTAAATTCGAACACTGAAGCTTTCTTT
TRBD1,TRBV18,.,TRBJ2-7,CASSPTGGEYEQYF,TGTGCCAGCTCACCGACAGGGGGCGAGTACGAGCAGTACTTC
.,TRBV5-6,.,TRBJ1-2,CASSLEEGNYGYTF,TGTGCCAGCAGCTTGGAGGAGGGTAACTATGGCTACACCTTC
TRBD1,TRBV6-5,.,TRBJ1-5,CASRGQGHRNQPQHF,TGTGCCAGCAGAGGACAGGGGCATCGCAATCAGCCCCAGCATTTT
.,TRBV9,.,TRBJ1-5,CASSPEGVSSQPQHF,TGTGCCAGCAGCCCAGAGGGAGTATCGAGTCAGCCCCAGCATTTT
TRBD2,TRBV11-2,.,TRBJ2-7,CASSKGTSGSYEQYF,TGTGCCAGCAGCAAAGGGACTAGCGGGAGTTACGAGCAGTACTTC
TRBD1,TRBV9,.,TRBJ1-3,CASSAVDRANGNTIYF,TGTGCCAGCAGCGCGGTGGACAGGGCGAATGGAAACACCATATATTTT
TRBD2,TRBV7-2,.,TRBJ2-7,CASSLGWRESGSEQYF,TGTGCCAGCAGCTTGGGTTGGCGGGAGTCTGGGTCCGAGCAGTACTTC
.,TRBV6-1,few,TRBJ1-5,CASGQTNQPQHF,TGTGCCAGCGGACAGACCAATCAGCCCCAGCATTTT
.,TRBV19,.,TRBJ2-6,CASTINQDSPYSGANVLTF,TGTGCCAGTACCATTAATCAGGACAGCCCATACTCTGGGGCCAACGTCCTGACTTTC
TRBD2,TRBV11-2,few,TRBJ2-4,CASSPLGAGGQNIQYF,TGTGCCAGCAGCCCACTTGGAGCGGGGGGTCAAAACATTCAGTACTTC
TRBD1,TRBV13,.,TRBJ1-6,CASSDRESNSPLHF,TGTGCCAGCAGCGACAGGGAGTCAAATTCACCCCTCCACTTT
.,TRBV7-6,.,TRBJ2-1,CASSNTGSAGEQFF,TGTGCCAGCAGCAATACGGGATCTGCCGGTGAGCAGTTCTTC
.,TRBV7-9,.,TRBJ1-4,CASSLYRPFATNEKLFF,TGTGCCAGCAGCCTTTACAGGCCTTTTGCAACTAATGAAAAACTGTTTTTT
TRBD1,TRBV6-5,.,TRBJ2-7,CASSGRDRAYEQYF,TGTGCCAGCAGTGGCCGGGACAGGGCCTACGAGCAGTACTTC
TRBD2,TRBV5-4,.,TRBJ2-7,CASSPGVAGTYEQYF,TGTGCCAGCAGCCCCGGGGTAGCGGGTACGTACGAGCAGTACTTC
TRBD2,TRBV7-9,.,TRBJ2-1,CASSPGGWARSYNEQFF,TGTGCCAGCAGCCCCGGGGGGTGGGCGCGGTCCTACAATGAGCAGTTCTTC
.,TRBV30,.,TRBJ2-1,CAWSLDSSYNEQFF,TGTGCCTGGAGTCTAGACAGCTCCTACAATGAGCAGTTCTTC
TRBD2,TRBV5-1,.,TRBJ2-7,CASSLKPSGLYEQYF,TGCGCCAGCAGCCTCAAACCTAGCGGGCTCTACGAGCAGTACTTC
.,TRBV18,.,TRBJ1-2,CASSPPGRGPLYGYTF,TGTGCCAGCTCACCACCGGGGAGGGGCCCCCTCTATGGCTACACCTTC
TRBD2,TRBV2,.,TRBJ2-2,CASSAGLGGGTGELFF,TGTGCCAGCAGTGCGGGACTAGGGGGGGGCACCGGGGAGCTGTTTTTT
.,TRBV5-1,.,TRBJ1-2,CASSVQGGDGYTF,TGCGCCAGCAGCGTCCAAGGGGGTGATGGCTACACCTTC
.,TRBV4-3,.,TRBJ2-1,CASSQDTANEQFF,TGCGCCAGCAGCCAAGATACAGCAAATGAGCAGTTCTTC
.,TRBV2,.,TRBJ1-4,CASRDAGLANEKLFF,TGTGCCAGCAGAGACGCGGGGCTTGCTAATGAAAAACTGTTTTTT
.,TRBV2,.,TRBJ1-1,CASSEVYPGGTTEAFF,TGTGCCAGCAGTGAAGTTTATCCGGGAGGGACCACTGAAGCTTTCTTT
.,TRBV19,.,TRBJ1-1,CASSIEGISGLGNTEAFF,TGTGCCAGTAGTATAGAGGGGATTTCAGGACTTGGGAACACTGAAGCTTTCTTT